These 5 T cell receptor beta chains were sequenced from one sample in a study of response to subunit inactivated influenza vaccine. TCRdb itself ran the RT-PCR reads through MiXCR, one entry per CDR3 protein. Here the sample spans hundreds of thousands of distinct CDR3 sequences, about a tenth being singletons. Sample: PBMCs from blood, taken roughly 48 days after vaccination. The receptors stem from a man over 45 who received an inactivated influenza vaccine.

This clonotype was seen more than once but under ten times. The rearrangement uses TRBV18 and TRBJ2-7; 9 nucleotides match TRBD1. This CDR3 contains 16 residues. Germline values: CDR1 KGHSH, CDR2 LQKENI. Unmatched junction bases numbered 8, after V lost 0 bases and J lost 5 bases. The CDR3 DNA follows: TGTGCCAGCTCACCACCGAAAGGACAGGGGTCCCACGAGCAGTACTTC. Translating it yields CASSPPKGQGSHEQYF.

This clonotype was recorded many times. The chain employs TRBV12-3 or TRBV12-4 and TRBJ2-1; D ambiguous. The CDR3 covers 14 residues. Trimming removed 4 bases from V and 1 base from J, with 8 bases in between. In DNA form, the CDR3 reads TGTGCCAGCAGTTCCCTAGGGTCCTACAATGAGCAGTTCTTC. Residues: CASSSLGSYNEQFF.

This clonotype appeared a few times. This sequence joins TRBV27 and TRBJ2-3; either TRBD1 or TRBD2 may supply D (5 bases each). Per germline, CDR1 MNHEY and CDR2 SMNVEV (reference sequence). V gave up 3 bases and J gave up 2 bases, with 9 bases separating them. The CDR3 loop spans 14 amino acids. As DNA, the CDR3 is TGTGCCAGCAGTTTTGGGGGTTACACAGATACGCAGTATTTT. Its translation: CASSFGGYTDTQYF.

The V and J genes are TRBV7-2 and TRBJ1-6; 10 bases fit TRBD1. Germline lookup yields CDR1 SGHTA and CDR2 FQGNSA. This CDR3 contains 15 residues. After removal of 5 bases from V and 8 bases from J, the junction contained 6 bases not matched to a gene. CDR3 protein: CASSPGQGRHSPLHF. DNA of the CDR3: TGTGCCAGCAGCCCGGGACAGGGGAGGCATTCACCCCTCCACTTT.

CDR3 bases: TGTGCCACCAGCCCAGGGGGCCGTCCCTACGAGCAGTACTTC. It translates to CATSPGGRPYEQYF. The chain carries TRBV15 and TRBJ2-7; TRBD1 agrees at 8 bases. The V gene's germline CDR1 is LNHNV and CDR2 YYDKDF (reference sequence). Trimming removed 5 bases from V and 2 bases from J; junction bases left unmatched: 5. The CDR3 totals 14 residues.